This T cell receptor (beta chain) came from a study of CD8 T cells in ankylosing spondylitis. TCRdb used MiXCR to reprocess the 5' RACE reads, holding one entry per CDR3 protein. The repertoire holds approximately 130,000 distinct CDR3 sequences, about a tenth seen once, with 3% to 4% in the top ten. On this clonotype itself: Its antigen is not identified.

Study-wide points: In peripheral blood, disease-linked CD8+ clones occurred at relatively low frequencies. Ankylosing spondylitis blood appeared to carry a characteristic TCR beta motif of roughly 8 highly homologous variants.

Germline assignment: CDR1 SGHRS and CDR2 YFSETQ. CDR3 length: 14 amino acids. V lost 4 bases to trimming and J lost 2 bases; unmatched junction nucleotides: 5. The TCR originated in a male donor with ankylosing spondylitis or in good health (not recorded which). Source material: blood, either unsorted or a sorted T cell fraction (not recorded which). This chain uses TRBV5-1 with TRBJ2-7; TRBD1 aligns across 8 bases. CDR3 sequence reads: CASSTGDRTYEQYF. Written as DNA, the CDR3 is TGCGCCAGCAGCACCGGGGACAGGACCTACGAGCAGTACTTC.